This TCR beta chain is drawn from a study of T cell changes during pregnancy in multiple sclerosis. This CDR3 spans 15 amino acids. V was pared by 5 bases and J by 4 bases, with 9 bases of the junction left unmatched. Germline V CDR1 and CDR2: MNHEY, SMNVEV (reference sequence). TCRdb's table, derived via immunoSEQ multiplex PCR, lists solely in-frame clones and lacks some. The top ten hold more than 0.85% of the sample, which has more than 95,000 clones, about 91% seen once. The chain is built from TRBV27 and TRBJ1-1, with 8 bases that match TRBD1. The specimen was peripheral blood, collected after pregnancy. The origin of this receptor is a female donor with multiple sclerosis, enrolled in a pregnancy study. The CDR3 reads CASSTRQGRFTEAFF. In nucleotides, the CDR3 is TGTGCCAGCAGTACCAGACAGGGGAGGTTCACTGAAGCTTTCTTT.